This is a list of T cell receptor beta chains from one sample in a study of graft-versus-host responses after intestinal transplantation. These receptors' targets are unknown. Data came from immunoSEQ multiplex PCR; TCRdb stores just in-frame clones and leaves some out. The table has roughly 110,000 clones, 90% to 95% seen once; the top ten hold 0.9% to 1.5%. Sample: unstimulated CD8+ T cells sorted from spleen or lymph node cells, taken before transplant. These receptors all come from a human donor who was the organ donor for an intestinal transplant. The CDR3 runs from the conserved cysteine through the conserved F or W. Each record gives: J gene, V gene, clone size, CDR3 protein. Rows give clone size only sometimes, using once, few, many, or a class for an expanded clone.

TRBJ2-2	TRBV6-1	NA	CASSEDRGLTGELFF
TRBJ2-5	TRBV27	NA	CASRWGETQYF
TRBJ2-7	TRBV19	few	CASSTGSYEQYF
TRBJ2-7	TRBV11-2	NA	CASSPSPGEEQYF
TRBJ1-2	TRBV29-1	NA	CSVEGANGYTF
TRBJ2-2	TRBV27	NA	CASSPWGLASPGELFF
TRBJ1-2	TRBV30	NA	CAWSVGEDYGYTF
TRBJ2-7	TRBV13	once	CASSSLGLAGYEQYF
TRBJ2-1	TRBV2	NA	CASRPVGLAGAASYNEQFF
TRBJ2-7	TRBV5-6	few	CASSLSFSGIRTYEQYF
TRBJ2-1	TRBV4-3	NA	CASSQDMGWRQFF
TRBJ2-7	TRBV27	NA	CASSLGTSGSSYEQYF
TRBJ2-3	TRBV19	once	CASSGTSGVGDTQYF
TRBJ2-7	TRBV4-2	NA	CASSSGTGGYEQYF
TRBJ2-5	TRBV10-1	NA	CASGGAETQYF
TRBJ2-5	TRBV28	NA	CASSFPGGYQETQYF
TRBJ2-1	TRBV5-6	NA	CASSADRVYNEQFF
TRBJ2-4	TRBV19	NA	CASSPRTVAKNIQYF
TRBJ1-1	TRBV6-5	few	CASSYGDTEAFF
TRBJ2-6	TRBV4-3	once	CASSQEARDSFNGANVLTF
TRBJ2-5	TRBV6-5	NA	CASGNYQETQYF
TRBJ2-1	TRBV29-1	NA	CSVKSTGYNEQFF
TRBJ2-3	TRBV27	NA	CASSLWTSTDTQYF
TRBJ2-1	TRBV15	NA	CATAQGRTGRDEQFF
TRBJ2-1	TRBV13	NA	CASTHVLAGGNEQFF
TRBJ2-4	TRBV27	NA	CASSPYWGDIQYF
TRBJ1-2	TRBV9	once	CASRGRANPGQRDYGYTF
TRBJ2-7	TRBV27	NA	CASSVGLVHEQYF
TRBJ2-3	TRBV28	NA	CASSSGGGLDTQYF
TRBJ2-7	TRBV4-1	few	CASSQDYGEGQYF
TRBJ2-5	TRBV2	NA	CASLAGRETQYF
TRBJ2-7	TRBV27	NA	CASSSLPDYEQYF
TRBJ2-3	TRBV4-1	NA	CASSQGSTDTQYF
TRBJ1-2	TRBV28	NA	CASSFRANYGYTF
TRBJ2-5	TRBV29-1	NA	CSALLQTQYF
TRBJ1-2	TRBV5-1	NA	CASSLQGVYGYTF
TRBJ2-3	TRBV7-9	NA	CASSPWAPSPDTQYF
TRBJ2-1	TRBV5-4	NA	CASSRNNNEQFF
TRBJ2-2	TRBV7-7	NA	CASSTEGGELFF
TRBJ2-7	TRBV4-1	NA	CASSPAQRELGYEQYF
TRBJ2-7	TRBV7-6	NA	CASSLTKNREQYF
TRBJ1-2	TRBV6-1	NA	CASSEVSQGAGAYGYTF
TRBJ1-1	TRBV13	NA	CASSWSNTEAFF
TRBJ1-5	TRBV6-6	NA	CASSPTNSNQPQHF
TRBJ1-2	TRBV6-1	NA	CATRQLNYGYTF
TRBJ2-7	TRBV29-1	NA	CSVAQGGYEQYF
TRBJ2-1	TRBV25-1	NA	CASSDLPSSYNEQFF
TRBJ1-2	TRBV6-1	few	CASRVGYGYTF
TRBJ2-1	TRBV14	NA	CASSQVRWQNDGEQFF
TRBJ1-3	TRBV5-6	NA	CASSLAGNTIYF
TRBJ2-5	TRBV5-4	NA	CASSPRWTSDQETQYF
TRBJ2-1	TRBV7-9	NA	CASSETGFFNEQFF
TRBJ2-2	TRBV5-4	NA	CASSLLGYTGELFF